Listed below are T cell receptor beta chains from one sample, sequenced in a study of shared clonotypes between healthy human individuals. Assay: immunoSEQ multiplex PCR; the TCRdb copy retains only in-frame clones and omits some. The sample gives about 2 million clones, just under 95% of which show up once; more than 0.95% is in the top ten. The sequencing sample was made of naive CD8+ T cells sorted from blood. Receptors originate from a man aged 18 to 35 in good health. Both conserved end residues are part of each CDR3. The D gene is left open where the match is weak. Clone size is given for some rows only: seen once, a few or many times, or a class if the clone is expanded.

D: NA; size: NA; V: TRBV28; J: TRBJ1-5; DNA: TGTGCCAGCAGTTTAGGTAGCACGAGCAATCAGCCCCAGCATTTT; CDR3: CASSLGSTSNQPQHF
D: NA; size: NA; V: TRBV6-5; J: TRBJ1-2; DNA: TGTGCCAGCAGTTACGGGGATGACTATGGCTACACCTTC; CDR3: CASSYGDDYGYTF
D: TRBD1; size: NA; V: TRBV7-9; J: TRBJ1-2; DNA: TGTGCCAGCAGCTTCCCTCCGGGACAGGAAAACTATGGCTACACCTTC; CDR3: CASSFPPGQENYGYTF
D: NA; size: NA; V: TRBV7-3; J: TRBJ2-6; DNA: TGTGCCAGCAGCCCGTTCCAAGGGGCCAACGTCCTGACTTTC; CDR3: CASSPFQGANVLTF
D: TRBD1; size: NA; V: TRBV19; J: TRBJ2-7; DNA: TGTGCCAGTAGTCCCCGGACAGGGATAACCTACGAGCAGTACTTC; CDR3: CASSPRTGITYEQYF
D: NA; size: NA; V: TRBV6-6; J: TRBJ1-4; DNA: TGTGCCAGCAGTTACCGGGACACCAGTAATGAAAAACTGTTTTTT; CDR3: CASSYRDTSNEKLFF
D: TRBD1; size: NA; V: TRBV7-9; J: TRBJ2-2; DNA: TGTGCCAGCAGCTTCACGGGACAGGGGGCGGCCGGGGAGCTGTTTTTT; CDR3: CASSFTGQGAAGELFF
D: NA; size: NA; V: TRBV30; J: TRBJ2-7; DNA: TGTGCCTGGACTCGGCGGCCCTCCTACGAGCAGTACTTC; CDR3: CAWTRRPSYEQYF
D: TRBD1; size: once; V: TRBV19; J: TRBJ2-7; DNA: TGTGCCAGTAGTACTTGGGACAGCTACGAGCAGTACTTC; CDR3: CASSTWDSYEQYF
D: NA; size: NA; V: TRBV13; J: TRBJ2-5; DNA: TGTGCCAGTAGCAGGGGGGTATCGTACCAAGAGACCCAGTACTTC; CDR3: CASSRGVSYQETQYF
D: TRBD1; size: NA; V: TRBV5-8; J: TRBJ1-1; DNA: TGTGCCAGCAGCTTGGAGGGGACAGGGAACACTGAAGCTTTCTTT; CDR3: CASSLEGTGNTEAFF
D: NA; size: NA; V: TRBV6-5; J: TRBJ2-5; DNA: TGTGCCAGCAGTTACACCCCCGGCGTGGCGGAGACCCAGTACTTC; CDR3: CASSYTPGVAETQYF
D: TRBD1; size: NA; V: TRBV4-3; J: TRBJ2-5; DNA: TGCGCCAGCAGCCAAGGGGTCCGGGACAGGGGACTAGAGACCCAGTACTTC; CDR3: CASSQGVRDRGLETQYF
D: NA; size: NA; V: TRBV28; J: TRBJ1-4; DNA: TGTGCCAGCAGTTTACGAGGGGCAGAGGAAAAACTGTTTTTT; CDR3: CASSLRGAEEKLFF
D: TRBD2; size: once; V: TRBV10-3; J: TRBJ2-4; DNA: TGTGCCATCATTGGTGCGGGGGAGCTTATAAACATTCAGTACTTC; CDR3: CAIIGAGELINIQYF
D: NA; size: once; V: TRBV6-1; J: TRBJ2-2; DNA: TGTGCCAGCAGTGAAAGGAGGGCACCCGTGGGCGGGGAGCTGTTTTTT; CDR3: CASSERRAPVGGELFF
D: NA; size: NA; V: TRBV6-1; J: TRBJ2-7; DNA: TGTGCCAGCAGTGATGGCGGCAGCTCCTACGAGCAGTACTTC; CDR3: CASSDGGSSYEQYF
D: NA; size: NA; V: TRBV13; J: TRBJ2-7; DNA: TGTGCCAGCAGCCCGTCTTTGGGGTCTCTCCCCATCTCCTACGAGCAGTACTTC; CDR3: CASSPSLGSLPISYEQYF
D: NA; size: NA; V: TRBV9; J: TRBJ2-3; DNA: TGTGCCAGCAGCCCCTCCCATCGGGCCACAGATACGCAGTATTTT; CDR3: CASSPSHRATDTQYF
D: TRBD2; size: NA; V: TRBV19; J: TRBJ2-7; DNA: TGTGCCAGTAGTCCCCTAGCGGGGGGTAACTACGAGCAGTACTTC; CDR3: CASSPLAGGNYEQYF
D: NA; size: once; V: TRBV10-3; J: TRBJ2-1; DNA: TGTGCCATCAGTGAGTCGCTTAGCGGTTTTTACAATGAGCAGTTCTTC; CDR3: CAISESLSGFYNEQFF
D: TRBD1; size: NA; V: TRBV7-6; J: TRBJ2-7; DNA: TGTGCCAGCAGCCCCGGGACAGGGCTCTACGAGCAGTACTTC; CDR3: CASSPGTGLYEQYF
D: TRBD2; size: NA; V: TRBV10-1; J: TRBJ2-3; DNA: TGCGCCAGCAGTGAGTCCGATAGCGGGAGGGTCGGAGATACGCAGTATTTT; CDR3: CASSESDSGRVGDTQYF
D: NA; size: NA; V: TRBV6-5; J: TRBJ2-7; DNA: TGTGCCAGCAGCCCCTCCCGGGTACCGTACGAGCAGTACTTC; CDR3: CASSPSRVPYEQYF
D: NA; size: NA; V: TRBV5-1; J: TRBJ2-3; DNA: TGCGCCAGCAGCTCAATCCAGGACACAGATACGCAGTATTTT; CDR3: CASSSIQDTDTQYF
D: NA; size: NA; V: TRBV6-4; J: TRBJ2-3; DNA: TGTGCCTCAGCCGGACAGGCGGGAGCGGATACGCAGTATTTT; CDR3: CASAGQAGADTQYF
D: TRBD1; size: NA; V: TRBV14; J: TRBJ2-7; DNA: TGTGCCAGCAGCCGGGCAGGGGGAACCTACGAGCAGTACTTC; CDR3: CASSRAGGTYEQYF
D: NA; size: NA; V: TRBV6-6; J: TRBJ2-7; DNA: TGTGCCAGCAAGGGGCAGGGCTACGAGCAGTACTTC; CDR3: CASKGQGYEQYF
D: NA; size: few; V: TRBV28; J: TRBJ1-1; DNA: TGTGCCAGCAGTTTAAGGGTTGAGGGCACTGAAGCTTTCTTT; CDR3: CASSLRVEGTEAFF
D: TRBD1; size: NA; V: TRBV29-1; J: TRBJ1-2; DNA: TGCAGCGTTGCAGGGGGGGACCAGGAAGGCTACACCTTC; CDR3: CSVAGGDQEGYTF
D: TRBD1; size: NA; V: TRBV30; J: TRBJ1-1; DNA: TGTGCCTGGAGCGAAACAGGGGTCGCTGAAGCTTTCTTT; CDR3: CAWSETGVAEAFF
D: NA; size: NA; V: TRBV2; J: TRBJ2-7; DNA: TGTGCCAGCAGTGTTACCTCCATGACCCTTTACGAGCAGTACTTC; CDR3: CASSVTSMTLYEQYF
D: TRBD1; size: NA; V: TRBV27; J: TRBJ1-2; DNA: TGTGCCAGCAGTCCCTCGACAGGGGAGAAAAACTATGGCTACACCTTC; CDR3: CASSPSTGEKNYGYTF
D: NA; size: NA; V: TRBV27; J: TRBJ2-7; DNA: TGTGCCAGCAGTACTCGTGGCCCCTACGAGCAGTACTTC; CDR3: CASSTRGPYEQYF
D: NA; size: NA; V: TRBV9; J: TRBJ2-7; DNA: TGTGCCAGCAGCTCACCGTATACCGACGAGCAGTACTTC; CDR3: CASSSPYTDEQYF
D: NA; size: NA; V: TRBV10-3; J: TRBJ2-3; DNA: TGTGCCATCAGTGAGTCGGGAAGCACAGATACGCAGTATTTT; CDR3: CAISESGSTDTQYF
D: NA; size: NA; V: TRBV6-6; J: TRBJ2-3; DNA: TGTGCCAGCAGTTACCTGGACGGAGGCACAGATACGCAGTATTTT; CDR3: CASSYLDGGTDTQYF
D: TRBD2; size: NA; V: TRBV7-6; J: TRBJ2-1; DNA: TGTGCCAGCAGCTTAGCGGGCCTAGCGGAGACCTACAATGAGCAGTTCTTC; CDR3: CASSLAGLAETYNEQFF
D: NA; size: once; V: TRBV11-2; J: TRBJ2-2; DNA: TGTGCCAGCAGCCCTCCTTCTGGGGAGCTGTTTTTT; CDR3: CASSPPSGELFF
D: TRBD1; size: NA; V: TRBV2; J: TRBJ1-5; DNA: TGTGCCAGCAGTACTCCGGGACAGACAGATAGCAATCAGCCCCAGCATTTT; CDR3: CASSTPGQTDSNQPQHF
D: TRBD2; size: NA; V: TRBV7-9; J: TRBJ2-7; DNA: TGTGCCAGCAGCAGCGGCGGCCTAGCGGGAATCTACGAGCAGTACTTC; CDR3: CASSSGGLAGIYEQYF
D: TRBD1; size: NA; V: TRBV13; J: TRBJ2-7; DNA: TGTGCCAGCAGTTTCGGGACAGGGGTCGACGAGCAGTACTTC; CDR3: CASSFGTGVDEQYF
D: NA; size: once; V: TRBV19; J: TRBJ2-7; DNA: TGTGCCAGTAGCTTCCGGGGTCCGAGAAACTACGAGCAGTACTTC; CDR3: CASSFRGPRNYEQYF
D: NA; size: few; V: TRBV27; J: TRBJ1-5; DNA: TGTGCCAGCAGACCAGGGGGCAATCAGCCCCAGCATTTT; CDR3: CASRPGGNQPQHF
D: NA; size: NA; V: TRBV5-6; J: TRBJ1-3; DNA: TGTGCCAGCAGCCTGGGACTGTCTGGAAACACCATATATTTT; CDR3: CASSLGLSGNTIYF
D: TRBD2; size: NA; V: TRBV4-3; J: TRBJ2-5; DNA: TGCGCCAGCAGCCCTTGGGGGGGCCAAGAGACCCAGTACTTC; CDR3: CASSPWGGQETQYF
D: NA; size: NA; V: TRBV7-9; J: TRBJ2-7; DNA: TGTGCCAGCAGCCCGGACAGAAGCTCCTACGAGCAGTACTTC; CDR3: CASSPDRSSYEQYF
D: NA; size: NA; V: TRBV7-9; J: TRBJ2-7; DNA: TGTGCCAGCAGCTTAGTGGGAACCTACGAGCAGTACTTC; CDR3: CASSLVGTYEQYF
D: NA; size: NA; V: TRBV27; J: TRBJ1-2; DNA: TGTGCCAGCAGTTTATCGTTCCAGGGAGGATATGGCTACACCTTC; CDR3: CASSLSFQGGYGYTF
D: NA; size: NA; V: TRBV5-6; J: TRBJ2-1; DNA: TGTGCCAGCACATTTCTTCGCGGTGAGCAGTTCTTC; CDR3: CASTFLRGEQFF
D: NA; size: once; V: TRBV6-5; J: TRBJ2-5; DNA: TGTGCCAGCAGTCCCGGGGCGCACGGGGTTGAGACCCAGTACTTC; CDR3: CASSPGAHGVETQYF
D: NA; size: NA; V: TRBV19; J: TRBJ1-2; DNA: TGTGCCAGTAGAGCAGGGGAAACCCTCTATAACTATGGCTACACCTTC; CDR3: CASRAGETLYNYGYTF
D: TRBD2; size: once; V: TRBV2; J: TRBJ2-5; DNA: TGTGCCAGCAGGATAGCGGGGGGGGAGACCCAGTACTTC; CDR3: CASRIAGGETQYF
D: NA; size: NA; V: TRBV30; J: TRBJ2-1; DNA: TGTGCCTGGAGTGTAGGTGGTTCTAGCCTTGAAGAGCAGTTCTTC; CDR3: CAWSVGGSSLEEQFF
D: TRBD1; size: NA; V: TRBV5-4; J: TRBJ1-1; DNA: TGTGCCAGCAGCTTGGTGGCAGGGGGCCCGGAGAACACTGAAGCTTTCTTT; CDR3: CASSLVAGGPENTEAFF
D: NA; size: NA; V: TRBV2; J: TRBJ2-5; DNA: TGTGCCAGCAGTTCCGTCACAGAGAACCAAGAGACCCAGTACTTC; CDR3: CASSSVTENQETQYF
D: NA; size: NA; V: TRBV29-1; J: TRBJ2-7; DNA: TGCAGCGTTCACGACAGCTACGAGCAGTACTTC; CDR3: CSVHDSYEQYF
D: NA; size: NA; V: TRBV4-1; J: TRBJ2-7; DNA: TGCGCCAGCAGGGGGATAGGCGTGGGGTTTTACGAGCAGTACTTC; CDR3: CASRGIGVGFYEQYF
D: NA; size: NA; V: TRBV27; J: TRBJ2-7; DNA: TGTGCCAGCAGTTTATATGCAGGCTCCTACGAGCAGTACTTC; CDR3: CASSLYAGSYEQYF
D: TRBD1; size: NA; V: TRBV7-9; J: TRBJ2-7; DNA: TGTGCCAGCAGCGCGGACAGGGGACCCTACGAGCAGTACTTC; CDR3: CASSADRGPYEQYF